The 25 T cell receptor beta chains below all came from one sample that was sequenced in a study of T cells of healthy individuals. TCRdb ran MiXCR on the 5' RACE reads and lists one entry per CDR3 protein. The sample has 60,000 to 80,000 distinct CDR3 sequences; 15% to 20% are singletons. These receptors were obtained from a human donor in good health.

V usage is TRBV6-5 and J usage is TRBJ2-3; 10 bases match TRBD1. The V gene end was trimmed by 4 bases and the J gene end by 3 bases; junction bases not matched to a gene: 4. CDR3 length: 15 amino acids. Germline V gives CDR1 MNHEY, CDR2 SVGAGI. Here the CDR3 DNA reads TGTGCCAGCAGTTTGGACAGGGGGGTTACAGATACGCAGTATTTT. It encodes CASSLDRGVTDTQYF.

Ten or more counts support this clonotype. The chain joins TRBV20-1 to TRBJ2-1; TRBD1 aligns across 9 bases. With 5 bases clipped from V and 0 bases from J, the junction kept 5 bases outside the gene matches. The CDR3 extends over 15 amino acids. Germline values: CDR1 DFQATT, CDR2 SNEGSKA (reference sequence). Written as DNA, the CDR3 is TGCAGTGCTGGGACAGGGATAAGCTCCTACAATGAGCAGTTCTTC. It specifies CSAGTGISSYNEQFF.

The J gene is TRBJ1-4, the V gene TRBV27; weak D call: TRBD1 (5 bases). Trimming left V 4 bases short and J 0 bases short, with 9 bases between. In germline, CDR1 is MNHEY, CDR2 SMNVEV (reference sequence). This CDR3 comprises 15 residues. CDR3 sequence (DNA): TGTGCCAGCAGTTCCCTGGGGGCAACTAATGAAAAACTGTTTTTT. As protein: CASSSLGATNEKLFF.

This clonotype has at least ten counts. The V gene is TRBV29-1, the J gene TRBJ1-1; TRBD1 agrees at 9 bases. CDR1 and CDR2 from the germline V gene are SQVTM and ANQGSEA. The CDR3 consists of 14 residues. The ends lost 2 bases at V and 5 bases at J; junction bases unmatched: 6. The DNA for the CDR3 is TGCAGCGTTGAATTCGGAGACAGGGGGACTGAAGCTTTCTTT. Protein product: CSVEFGDRGTEAFF. The variable domain in full, completed from reference TRBV29-1 and TRBJ1-1, reads SAVISQKPSRDICQRGTSLTIQCQVDSQVTMMFWYRQQPGQSLTLIATANQGSEATYESGFVIDKFPISRPNLTFSTLTVSNMSPEDSSIYLCSVEFGDRGTEAFFGQGTRLTVV.

The sample holds a few counts of this clonotype. V is TRBV2 and J is TRBJ2-3; TRBD2 matches at 9 bases. CDR3 size: 15 residues. Germline V CDR1 and CDR2: SNHLY, FYNNEI. The ends lost 6 bases at V and 4 bases at J; junction bases unmatched: 8. CDR3 sequence reads: CASRFTSGRADTQYF. In DNA form, the CDR3 reads TGTGCCAGCAGATTTACTAGCGGGCGCGCAGATACGCAGTATTTT. Using reference TRBV2 and TRBJ2-3 for the parts outside the CDR3, the full variable domain is EPEVTQTPSHQVTQMGQEVILRCVPISNHLYFYWYRQILGQKVEFLVSFYNNEISEKSEIFDDQFSVERPDGSNFTLKIRSTKLEDSAMYFCASRFTSGRADTQYFGPGTRLTVL.

This clonotype was seen ten or more times. The chain carries TRBV12-3 or TRBV12-4 and TRBJ1-4; 8 positions agree with TRBD1. Trimming cost V 6 bases and J 10 bases; bases outside gene matches: 10. CDR3 size: 14 residues. The CDR3 spells CASRDTGGGTKLFF. CDR3 nucleotides: TGTGCCAGCAGAGACACAGGGGGAGGTACAAAACTGTTTTTT.

The genes are TRBV28 and TRBJ1-2; maybe TRBD1 (5 bases). CDR3 length: 13 amino acids. V lost 4 bases, J lost 4 bases, and 10 bases lay in between. Germline V gene lookup returns CDR1 MDHEN and CDR2 SYDVKM. As DNA, the CDR3 is TGTGCCAGCAGTTCCCAGGGTCCCTATGGCTACACCTTC. As protein: CASSSQGPYGYTF.

The chain links TRBV28 to TRBJ2-5; 8 positions agree with TRBD2. J lost 4 bases, V lost 3 bases, and 10 bases had no gene match. This CDR3 spans 16 amino acids. Looked up from germline, CDR1 is MDHEN and CDR2 is SYDVKM. CDR3 residues: CASSFGGVPAGETQYF. DNA of the CDR3: TGTGCCAGCAGTTTCGGGGGGGTTCCGGCCGGAGAGACCCAGTACTTC.

The J gene is TRBJ2-1, the V gene TRBV10-3, with 13 bases lining up with TRBD2. Germline CDR1 ENHRY, CDR2 SYGVKD. The V segment lost 4 bases and the J segment 4 bases; nucleotides outside the gene matches: 4. The CDR3 is 16 amino acids. The CDR3: CAISGRLAGGYNEQFF. CDR3 nucleotide sequence: TGTGCCATCAGTGGACGACTAGCGGGAGGTTACAATGAGCAGTTCTTC.

In regard to this clonotype: A much larger clone differs by one base, so this may be a read error. CDR3 coding DNA: TGCAGTGCTAGAGTACCGGACAGGGGTGAAGCTTTATTT. Its protein is CSARVPDRGEALF. V and J are TRBV20-1 and TRBJ1-1, with 9 bases lining up with TRBD1. CDR3 length: 13 amino acids. The germline gives CDR1 DFQATT, CDR2 SNEGSKA (reference sequence).

Here the CDR3 reads CASSPMGGNQPQHF. The CDR3, as DNA: TGTGCCAGCAGTCCCATGGGGGGCAATCAGCCCCAGCATTTT. V is TRBV6-2 or TRBV6-3 and J is TRBJ1-5, with a possible D match to TRBD1 (5 bases). The V and J ends lost 5 bases and 2 bases respectively, with 10 bases between them. The CDR3 consists of 14 residues. The germline gives CDR1 MNHEY, CDR2 SVGEGT.

This clonotype turned up a few times. This chain links TRBV20-1 with TRBJ2-3; 7 bases are shared with TRBD2. CDR1 and CDR2 from the germline V gene are DFQATT and SNEGSKA (reference sequence). This CDR3 has 15 amino acids. The trim removed 1 base at V and 1 base at J, leaving 5 bases unmatched. For the CDR3, the DNA is TGCAGTGCTAGAGTGGCTAGCGGCCGCACAGATACGCAGTATTTT. This sequence encodes CSARVASGRTDTQYF.

This clonotype was observed many times. This chain connects TRBV10-3 to TRBJ2-4; 13 bases line up with TRBD2. The germline gives CDR1 ENHRY, CDR2 SYGVKD. The J segment lost 10 bases and the V segment lost 11 bases, leaving 5 bases of the junction unmatched. The CDR3 is made up of 12 amino acids. CDR3 DNA: TGTGCCTCCGGGACTAGCGGGGCTATTCAGTACTTC. As protein: CASGTSGAIQYF.

This clonotype was picked up many times. Here the CDR3 reads CASSFRGARLHF. CDR3 DNA: TGTGCCAGCAGTTTTAGGGGAGCTCGCCTCCACTTT. The chain has TRBV28 and TRBJ1-6; a possible D gene is TRBD1 (5 bases). CDR1 MDHEN and CDR2 SYDVKM come from the germline V gene. Between the trimmed V and J ends, which lost 3 bases and 15 bases, there was a span of 12 bases. The CDR3 covers 12 residues. The entire variable domain, with the rest obtained from reference TRBV28 and TRBJ1-6, is as follows: DVKVTQSSRYLVKRTGEKVFLECVQDMDHENMFWYRQDPGLGLRLIYFSYDVKMKEKGDIPEGYSVSREKKERFSLILESASTNQTSMYLCASSFRGARLHFGNGTRLTVT.

This clonotype showed up just a few times. CDR3 region: CASSLAGGPGTGELFF. DNA of the CDR3: TGTGCCAGCAGTTTAGCGGGGGGGCCCGGCACCGGGGAGCTGTTTTTT. V and J are TRBV12-3 or TRBV12-4 and TRBJ2-2; tentatively, D is TRBD2 (7 bases). Trimming stripped 0 bases from V and 4 bases from J, with 12 bases between. The CDR3 consists of 16 residues.

This clonotype has just a few counts. The chain uses TRBV28 and TRBJ2-7; a possible D gene is TRBD1 (5 bases). Germline CDR1 reads MDHEN; CDR2 reads SYDVKM. The CDR3 loop spans 13 amino acids. V lost 7 bases, J lost 2 bases, and 12 bases lay in between. The CDR3 DNA sequence: TGTGCCAGCACCGGACAAGGCCCCTACGAGCAGTACTTC. Translated: CASTGQGPYEQYF.

This clonotype came up many times. J is TRBJ1-2 and V is TRBV28; a possible D gene is TRBD1 (5 bases). CDR3 length: 12 amino acids. Between the trimmed V and J ends, which lost 2 bases and 7 bases, there was a span of 8 bases. Germline V gene sequence: CDR1 MDHEN, CDR2 SYDVKM. The CDR3 reads CASSLMGGGYTF. The CDR3 coding sequence is TGTGCCAGCAGTTTAATGGGGGGTGGCTACACCTTC.

This clonotype was seen a handful of times. CDR3 DNA: TGTGCCAGCAGCTTAGGCCTGACAGGGGGCACTAACTATGGCTACACCTTC. It specifies CASSLGLTGGTNYGYTF. The genes are TRBV7-9 and TRBJ1-2; 10 nucleotides agree with TRBD1. The V gene's germline CDR1 is SEHNR and CDR2 FQNEAQ (reference sequence). Trimming at V came to 1 base and at J to 0 bases, leaving 5 bases not matched to a gene. The CDR3 consists of 17 residues.

The rearrangement joins TRBV20-1 to TRBJ2-1; 10 positions match TRBD2. This CDR3 comprises 17 residues. CDR1 and CDR2 (germline): DFQATT, SNEGSKA (reference sequence). The V segment lost 0 bases and the J segment 7 bases; nucleotides outside the gene matches: 12. This chain's CDR3 is CSARDPQTSGISNEQFF. CDR3 in DNA: TGCAGTGCTAGAGATCCCCAAACTAGCGGGATATCAAATGAGCAGTTCTTC.

This clonotype has a count of ten or more. V gene TRBV4-1 combines with J gene TRBJ1-2; D is ambiguous. V gave up 0 bases and J gave up 4 bases, with 9 bases separating them. Germline-derived CDR1 and CDR2 are MGHRA and YSYEKL. The CDR3 sequence is 14 residues long. CDR3 bases: TGCGCCAGCAGCCAAGACACTAGTACCTATGGCTACACCTTC. It encodes CASSQDTSTYGYTF.

This clonotype was recorded many times. The chain has TRBV20-1 and TRBJ2-2; the match to TRBD2 covers 11 bases. The V and J ends lost 6 bases and 4 bases, in that order; junction bases with no gene match: 7. CDR3 length equals 15 residues. Germline V gene sequence: CDR1 DFQATT, CDR2 SNEGSKA (reference sequence). The CDR3 nucleotides read TGCAGTGCGAGACTAGCGGGAATTAGCACCGGGGAGCTGTTTTTT. Translation gives CSARLAGISTGELFF.

This clonotype appeared many times. This chain joins TRBV29-1 and TRBJ2-3, with D perhaps matching TRBD1 (6 bases). The CDR3 totals 14 residues. Trimming shortened V by 1 base and J by 1 base, and 9 bases separated the two germline ends. The V gene's germline CDR1 is SQVTM and CDR2 ANQGSEA. This chain's CDR3 is CSVEGQAGTDTQYF. The CDR3 coding sequence is TGCAGCGTTGAAGGACAGGCCGGCACAGATACGCAGTATTTT.

The sample holds a few counts of this clonotype. The chain employs TRBV13 and TRBJ1-6, with D uncertain. The CDR3 has 11 residues. The V gene lost 2 bases and the J gene lost 10 bases, with 3 bases spanning the gap. Germline V gives CDR1 PRHDT, CDR2 FYEKMQ (reference sequence). For the CDR3, the DNA is TGTGCCAGCAGCTTAAACTCACCCCTCCACTTT. Residues: CASSLNSPLHF.

This clonotype has only a few counts. The chain recombines TRBV15 with TRBJ1-5, with D unresolved. This CDR3 has 13 residues. The germline V and J ends were trimmed by 5 bases and 5 bases, with 10 bases remaining between them. CDR1 is LNHNV, CDR2 YYDKDF, per germline (reference sequence). CDR3 sequence reads: CATSVGPDQPQHF. CDR3 bases: TGTGCCACCAGCGTAGGGCCCGATCAGCCCCAGCATTTT.

The chain has TRBV27 and TRBJ1-1; D is unresolved. The V gene lost 6 bases and the J gene lost 1 base, with 9 bases spanning the gap. CDR3 length: 13 residues. Germline V gives CDR1 MNHEY, CDR2 SMNVEV (reference sequence). CDR3 sequence (DNA): TGTGCCAGCAGCCTAGGCGGGAACACTGAAGCTTTCTTT. It codes for CASSLGGNTEAFF.